A single sample is the source of the 25 T cell receptor beta chains below, sequenced in a study of monozygotic twins with inflammatory bowel disease. TCRdb reprocessed the 5' RACE reads, with one entry per CDR3 protein and no DNA. The listing contains over 110,000 distinct CDR3 sequences. The sample was blood. These receptor sequences come from a human donor with ulcerative colitis or Crohn's disease, or a healthy co-twin of an affected twin (not recorded which).

CDR3 loop: CASSQVDSEAFF. The V and J genes are TRBV3-1 and TRBJ1-1. CDR1 is LGHDT, CDR2 YNNKEL, per germline (reference sequence). The CDR3 loop spans 12 amino acids.

The CDR3 reads CASSEFGVYEQYF. This chain uses TRBV25-1 with TRBJ2-7. Looked up from germline, CDR1 is MGHDK and CDR2 is SYGVNS. The CDR3 contains 13 residues.

The chain joins TRBV7-2 to TRBJ1-2; TCRdb names TRBD1, which stays unverified in the absence of DNA. The CDR3 has 15 amino acids. Germline V CDR1 and CDR2: SGHTA, FQGNSA. CDR3 protein: CASSALDRGFYGYTF. Together with reference TRBV7-2 and TRBJ1-2, the CDR3 gives the full variable domain: GAGVSQSPSNKVTEKGKDVELRCDPISGHTALYWYRQSLGQGLEFLIYFQGNSAPDKSGLPSDRFSAERTGGSVSTLTIQRTQQEDSAVYLCASSALDRGFYGYTFGSGTRLTVV.

The chain carries TRBV21-1 and TRBJ2-6; TCRdb's D gene call, TRBD1, goes unchecked for lack of DNA. TRBV21-1 is assigned pseudogene status. The CDR3 length is 20 residues. The CDR3 spells CASSKPPHRVESSGANVLTF.

The chain recombines TRBV5-6 with TRBJ1-1; lacking DNA, the TRBD1 call made by TCRdb goes unchecked. The CDR3 extends over 15 amino acids. Germline CDR1 SGHDT, CDR2 YYEEEE. The CDR3 loop is CASSFAGQGNTEAFF.

CDR3 amino acids: CASSLQGSGELFF. The V gene is TRBV5-5, the J gene TRBJ2-2. This CDR3 contains 13 residues. Germline V lookup: CDR1 SGHKS, CDR2 YYEKEE (reference sequence).

The chain recombines TRBV27 with TRBJ2-2; TCRdb gives TRBD2 as the D gene, but with no DNA this cannot be confirmed. CDR1 is MNHEY and CDR2 is SMNVEV in the germline V gene (reference sequence). The CDR3 has 14 residues. This CDR3 is CASKRGGNTGELFF.

The chain employs TRBV4-3 and TRBJ1-6; as DNA is missing, the TRBD1 call by TCRdb cannot be tested. CDR1 and CDR2 from the germline V gene are LGHNA and YSLEER. The CDR3 is made up of 17 amino acids. The CDR3 here is CASSQHSTGQGGSPLHF.

The rearrangement uses TRBV7-2 and TRBJ2-7; checking the TCRdb D call of TRBD1 is not possible without DNA. The CDR3 extends over 13 amino acids. CDR1 SGHTA and CDR2 FQGNSA come from the germline V gene. The CDR3 sequence is CASSFRGSLEQYF. Filled out from reference TRBV7-2 and TRBJ2-7, the complete variable domain reads GAGVSQSPSNKVTEKGKDVELRCDPISGHTALYWYRQSLGQGLEFLIYFQGNSAPDKSGLPSDRFSAERTGGSVSTLTIQRTQQEDSAVYLCASSFRGSLEQYFGPGTRLTVT.

CDR3: CASSYGRKSTEAFF. This rearrangement joins TRBV6-5 to TRBJ1-1. Germline V CDR1 and CDR2: MNHEY, SVGAGI. The CDR3 has 14 residues.

The rearrangement joins TRBV5-8 to TRBJ2-2. Germline CDR1 and CDR2: SGHTS and YDEGEE. This CDR3 is built from 15 residues. CDR3 region: CASSLRPLVTGELFF.

V usage is TRBV18 and J usage is TRBJ1-3; the D gene TCRdb calls, TRBD1, cannot be checked with no DNA. This CDR3 has 18 residues. Germline V gene lookup returns CDR1 KGHSH and CDR2 LQKENI. The CDR3 is CASSPPRGQGASGNTIYF.

V usage is TRBV14 and J usage is TRBJ1-4. There are 12 residues in the CDR3. Germline V gene sequence: CDR1 SGHDN, CDR2 FVKESK. The CDR3 here is CASSHRGEKLFF.

The chain couples TRBV4-3 to TRBJ1-3; as DNA is missing, the TRBD1 call by TCRdb cannot be tested. The germline CDR1 and CDR2 sequences are LGHNA and YSLEER. The CDR3 extends over 15 amino acids. The CDR3 region is CASSHGAGSGNTIYF.

The V call is TRBV7-2, the J call TRBJ1-2; with no DNA, the TCRdb D assignment of TRBD1 cannot be verified. Germline CDR1 and CDR2: SGHTA and FQGNSA. The CDR3 extends over 19 amino acids. This chain's CDR3 is CASSRLRDRNLRQGYGYTF.

The chain's CDR3 is CSASDRGITGELFF. This sequence joins TRBV20-1 and TRBJ2-2; TCRdb names TRBD1, which stays unverified in the absence of DNA. Germline CDR1 DFQATT, CDR2 SNEGSKA (reference sequence). This CDR3 comprises 14 residues.

The chain is built from TRBV10-3 and TRBJ2-7; the D gene TCRdb calls, TRBD1, cannot be checked with no DNA. The CDR3 has 16 residues. The V gene's germline CDR1 is ENHRY and CDR2 SYGVKD. CDR3 amino acids: CAISVGTDSINTEQYF.

The gene calls are TRBV4-3 and TRBJ2-4; no DNA is available, so the TRBD1 call from TCRdb remains unchecked. This CDR3 has 15 residues. Per germline, CDR1 LGHNA and CDR2 YSLEER. The CDR3 loop is CASSHTGETGNIQYF.

V usage is TRBV12-3 or TRBV12-4 and J usage is TRBJ2-7; TCRdb gives TRBD1 as the D gene, but with no DNA this cannot be confirmed. CDR3 length equals 14 residues. This CDR3 reads CASSWTGGSYEQYF.

V is TRBV7-3 and J is TRBJ2-1; no DNA is available, so the TRBD2 call from TCRdb remains unchecked. The V gene's germline CDR1 is SGHTA and CDR2 FQGTGA. CDR3 length: 16 residues. This CDR3 is CASSLVAGGPYNEQFF.

The rearrangement links TRBV7-2 to TRBJ2-5. This CDR3 has 13 residues. Germline loops: CDR1 SGHTA, CDR2 FQGNSA. CDR3 loop: CASSLALQETQYF.

This CDR3 reads CATSRDGGQQFF. This chain joins TRBV15 and TRBJ2-1; lacking DNA, the TRBD1 call made by TCRdb goes unchecked. The CDR3 contains 12 residues. The germline gives CDR1 LNHNV, CDR2 YYDKDF (reference sequence).

The chain employs TRBV5-4 and TRBJ1-1; TCRdb's D call of TRBD1 is untestable without DNA. The CDR3 runs to 13 residues. Germline values: CDR1 SGHNT, CDR2 YYREEE (reference sequence). The CDR3 sequence: CASRYAGLAEAFF. The entire variable domain, with the rest obtained from reference TRBV5-4 and TRBJ1-1, is as follows: ETGVTQSPTHLIKTRGQQVTLRCSSQSGHNTVSWYQQALGQGPQFIFQYYREEENGRGNFPPRFSGLQFPNYSSELNVNALELDDSALYLCASRYAGLAEAFFGQGTRLTVV.

The chain links TRBV12-3 or TRBV12-4 to TRBJ1-4; checking the TCRdb D call of TRBD1 is not possible without DNA. The CDR3 length is 14 residues. The CDR3 here is CASSRGQLNEKLFF.

The chain is built from TRBV3-1 and TRBJ1-2. The germline gives CDR1 LGHDT, CDR2 YNNKEL (reference sequence). This CDR3 spans 13 amino acids. CDR3 in amino acids: CASSQAAAGGYTF.